This T cell receptor (beta chain) was recovered during a study of blood T cell repertoires in COVID-19. Across the study: T cells, B-cell-depleted T cells, or PBMCs supplied cDNA or gDNA.

Germline CDR1 and CDR2: SGHNT and YYREEE (reference sequence). This CDR3 has 13 residues. The ends were cut back, 4 bases at V and 2 bases at J, with 8 bases in the middle. The table came from immunoSEQ multiplex PCR; TCRdb's copy has only in-frame clones and leaves some out. The repertoire holds about 150,000 clones, with more than 80% as singletons. Sequenced material: peripheral blood. This clonotype was sampled from a man aged 18 to 29 with COVID-19, enrolled during active disease. This chain uses TRBV5-4 with TRBJ2-3; the D gene is possibly TRBD1 (6 bases). Here the CDR3 reads CASSGTLTDTQYF. The CDR3 DNA reads as TGTGCCAGCAGCGGGACACTCACAGATACGCAGTATTTT.